Sequencing of this TCR beta chain was carried out in a study of beta chain features in type 1 diabetes. Study in general: Comparable age, gender and cell yields were observed in patients relative to healthy donors. Regarding the study as a whole: Significant though moderate, a shortening of TCRB CDR3s appeared in all four CD4+ subsets of Type 1 diabetes patients. The study notes PCR might favor shorter templates equally in patients and controls. Fewer insertions but more deletions were seen at VDJ junctions in type 1 diabetes patients.

V shed 10 bases and J shed 0 bases, with 8 bases lying between them. The CDR3 extends over 12 amino acids. CDR1 MNHNY and CDR2 SVGAGI come from the germline V gene (reference sequence). Every isolated RNA sample was fully reverse transcribed, so sequencing captured expressed TCRB transcripts. The repertoire was sequenced with immunoSEQ multiplex PCR; TCRdb's copy has only in-frame clones and lacks some. The table records under 850,000 clones, around 15% of them present only once. A few counts support this clone. Its antigen is undetermined. Other DNA sequences in this sample translate to the same CDR3.

Material: naive CD4+ T cells from blood. The TCR sequence derives from a man younger than 35 with type 1 diabetes. The rearrangement joins TRBV6-6 to TRBJ2-3; perhaps TRBD2 as D (6 bases). The CDR3 DNA follows: TGTGCCACGGGACTGAGCACAGATACGCAGTATTTT. It codes for CATGLSTDTQYF.